This is a list of T cell receptor beta chains from one sample in a study of T-cell reconstitution after alpha-beta-depleted transplantation in children. TCRdb reprocessed the PCR reads via MiXCR and lists one record per CDR3 protein. This table has 200,000 to 300,000 distinct CDR3 sequences, roughly 7.7% appearing once. The sequenced sample was PBMCs, mostly from graft donor cells, obtained 180 days after TCRalphabeta/CD19-depleted stem cell transplant. These receptors originate from a male patient younger than 18 who had a stem cell transplant for acute lymphoblastic leukemia, so the T cells may come from the graft donor. Each CDR3 is given with its conserved first and last residue. D genes are given only for firm matches. Expanded clones get a size class; other rows say once, few or many, or leave the size out.

TRBD1	many	TRBV5-6	TRBJ1-1	TGTGCCAGCAGCCTAACCCGGGACAGGAATGAAGCTTTCTTT	CASSLTRDRNEAFF
-	many	TRBV29-1	TRBJ1-2	TGCAGTTTTTTGCCCCTTTCAAGGATCAACTATGGCTACACCTTC	CSFLPLSRINYGYTF
-	-	TRBV15	TRBJ1-2	TGTGCCACCAGCAGAGCGGAGGGAACGGACTATGGCTACACCTTC	CATSRAEGTDYGYTF
-	many	TRBV11-1	TRBJ2-6	TGTGCCAGCAGCCTCCCATATAGGACGGTTAAATCTGGGGCCAACGTCCTGACTTTC	CASSLPYRTVKSGANVLTF
-	many	TRBV20-1	TRBJ1-2	TGCAGTGCTAGGGGGGGATTCGGCTACACCTTC	CSARGGFGYTF
-	many	TRBV4-3	TRBJ2-7	TGCGCCAGCAGCCAAGTAGGGGGGGGCCTAGGCGAGCAGTACTTC	CASSQVGGGLGEQYF
-	many	TRBV28	TRBJ1-2	TGTGCCATCAGTTTGGGTGGGGTGTCTAACTATGGCTACACCTTC	CAISLGGVSNYGYTF
-	many	TRBV9	TRBJ2-5	TGTGCCAGCAGCGTAATGACGGGCGCCGAGGAGACCCAGTACTTC	CASSVMTGAEETQYF
-	many	TRBV7-3	TRBJ2-1	TGTGCCAGCAGCTTAACAGGCGGCGAGCAGTTCTTC	CASSLTGGEQFF
-	-	TRBV19	TRBJ1-5	TGTGCCAGTAGGAATGACACTGTCGGGCAGCCCCAGCATTTT	CASRNDTVGQPQHF
-	few	TRBV20-1	TRBJ2-7	TGCAGTGCTAGGGGTAGTCCCCACGAGCAGTACTTC	CSARGSPHEQYF
-	many	TRBV12-3/TRBV12-4	TRBJ2-2	TGTGCCAGCAGTCATGGGTGGCGGGGGCCGGTCACCGGGGAGCTGTTTTTT	CASSHGWRGPVTGELFF
-	many	TRBV20-1	TRBJ2-7	TGCAGTGCTAGAGCATACGACACCCTTAAGGGGCAGTACTTC	CSARAYDTLKGQYF
-	few	TRBV7-9	TRBJ2-1	TGTGCCAGCAGCTCCACCTTGGGGCCTTCCTACAATGAGCAGTTCTTC	CASSSTLGPSYNEQFF
TRBD1	many	TRBV7-2	TRBJ2-1	TGTGCCAGCAGGAGGACAGGGTCTGATGAGCAGTTCTTC	CASRRTGSDEQFF
-	many	TRBV28	TRBJ2-7	TGTGCCAGCAGCCCCGGACGAGAGCAGTACTTC	CASSPGREQYF
TRBD1	many	TRBV10-2	TRBJ1-2	TGCGCCAGCAGTGGGGGACAGGGGGTATTTGACTATGGCTACACCTTC	CASSGGQGVFDYGYTF
TRBD1	many	TRBV12-3/TRBV12-4	TRBJ2-1	TGTGCCAGCAGTTCCGCCTCCAGGGGGCGCGGGGATGAGCAGTTCTTC	CASSSASRGRGDEQFF
TRBD2	many	TRBV6-2/TRBV6-3	TRBJ2-7	TGTGCCAGCAGTTACCGACCGGGACTAGCGGGATACGAGCAGTACTTC	CASSYRPGLAGYEQYF
-	many	TRBV20-1	TRBJ1-1	TGCAGTGCCCGGGGCTGGGGGGGCGGCACTGAAGCTTTCTTT	CSARGWGGGTEAFF
-	many	TRBV21-1	TRBJ1-5	TGTGCCAGCATTCACCGGGACAGGGTTCTTTGTCAGCCCCAGCATTTT	CASIHRDRVLCQPQHF
TRBD1	many	TRBV25-1	TRBJ2-7	TGTGCCAGCAGTGGGGGACAGGGGCCCTACGAGCAGTACTTC	CASSGGQGPYEQYF
-	many	TRBV7-9	TRBJ2-3	TGTGCCAGCAGCTTAGGAGGGGTGGGAGATACGCAGTATTTT	CASSLGGVGDTQYF
-	many	TRBV20-1	TRBJ2-5	TGCAGTGCTCGGGCATATCGGGAGACCCAGTACTTC	CSARAYRETQYF
TRBD2	many	TRBV4-1	TRBJ2-1	TGCGCCAGCAGCCAGCCGGGACTAGACTACAATGAGCAGTTCTTC	CASSQPGLDYNEQFF
TRBD2	many	TRBV7-2	TRBJ2-3	TGTGCCAGCAGCGCAATAGCGGGGGGGAGCACAGATACGCAGTATTTT	CASSAIAGGSTDTQYF
-	many	TRBV24-1	TRBJ1-5	TGTGCCACCAGTGATTCCCAGGGTTCGGCTCCCCCCCAGCATTTT	CATSDSQGSAPPQHF
-	many	TRBV7-2	TRBJ2-5	TGTGCCAGCAGCTTAGCCGGCCCCAGACTAGTGCGGGAGACCCAGTACTTC	CASSLAGPRLVRETQYF
TRBD1	many	TRBV24-1	TRBJ2-1	TGTGCCACCAGCTCTCCGGGACAGGGGGCTAACAATGAGCAGTTCTTC	CATSSPGQGANNEQFF